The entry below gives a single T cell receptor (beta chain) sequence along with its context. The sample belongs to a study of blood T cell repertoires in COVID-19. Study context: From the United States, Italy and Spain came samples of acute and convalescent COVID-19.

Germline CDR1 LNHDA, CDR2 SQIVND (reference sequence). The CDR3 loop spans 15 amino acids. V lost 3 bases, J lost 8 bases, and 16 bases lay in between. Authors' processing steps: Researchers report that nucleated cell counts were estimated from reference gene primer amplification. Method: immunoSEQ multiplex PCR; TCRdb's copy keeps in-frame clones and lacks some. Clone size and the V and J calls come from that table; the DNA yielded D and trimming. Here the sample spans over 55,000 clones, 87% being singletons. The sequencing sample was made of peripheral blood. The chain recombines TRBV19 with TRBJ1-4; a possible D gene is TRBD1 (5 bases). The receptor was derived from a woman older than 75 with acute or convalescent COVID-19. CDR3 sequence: CASSIQGGSGEKLFF. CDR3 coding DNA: TGTGCCAGTAGTATTCAGGGCGGCAGCGGGGAAAAACTGTTTTTT. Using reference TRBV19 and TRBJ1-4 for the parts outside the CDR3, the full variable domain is DGGITQSPKYLFRKEGQNVTLSCEQNLNHDAMYWYRQDPGQGLRLIYYSQIVNDFQKGDIAEGYSVSREKKESFPLTVTSAQKNPTAFYLCASSIQGGSGEKLFFGSGTQLSVL.